These 32 T cell receptor beta chains came from one sample sequenced in a study of cytomegalovirus exposure and HLA in healthy donors. PCR used 60 Vbeta primers and 13 Jbeta primers. Sequencing was performed with immunoSEQ multiplex PCR; in TCRdb, only in-frame clones are kept and a portion is missing. The table records approximately 150,000 clones, around 70% of them present only once. Sequencing was carried out using PBMCs. The receptors were gathered from a man younger than 35 in good health and CMV-seropositive.

The rearrangement links TRBV19 to TRBJ1-2; possibly TRBD1 for D (5 bases). This CDR3 is 13 amino acids long. V dropped 7 bases and J dropped 2 bases, with 11 bases sitting between them. CDR1 and CDR2 from the germline V gene are LNHDA and SQIVND (reference sequence). The CDR3 DNA sequence: TGTGCCAGTACCCCTCAGGGCAACTATGGCTACACCTTC. Translation: CASTPQGNYGYTF.

This clone has only a few counts. J is TRBJ2-1 and V is TRBV5-6, with 11 positions matching TRBD1. Germline V gene sequence: CDR1 SGHDT, CDR2 YYEEEE. V lost 4 bases, J lost 3 bases, and 6 bases stayed unmatched. The CDR3 has 16 amino acids. The CDR3 bases are TGTGCCAGCAGCCATACCGGGACAGGGGGCTACAATGAGCAGTTCTTC. It encodes CASSHTGTGGYNEQFF. The full variable domain, its missing parts supplied by reference TRBV5-6 and TRBJ2-1, is DAGVTQSPTHLIKTRGQQVTLRCSPKSGHDTVSWYQQALGQGPQFIFQYYEEEERQRGNFPDRFSGHQFPNYSSELNVNALLLGDSALYLCASSHTGTGGYNEQFFGPGTRLTVL.

The chain employs TRBV21-1 and TRBJ2-7; the table's D gene call, TRBD2, was not cross checked with the DNA. TRBV21-1 is termed a pseudogene. The CDR3 runs to 17 residues. The CDR3 DNA sequence: TGTGCCAGCAGCAAACGCCGCGGATTATCGAGCTCCTACGAGCAGTACGTC. It is translated as CASSKRRGLSSSYEQYV.

This rearrangement joins TRBV5-8 to TRBJ1-3; TRBD1 might be the D (6 bases). This CDR3 is built from 19 residues. The germline V gene encodes CDR1 SGHTS and CDR2 YDEGEE. The V end was cut by 0 bases, the J end by 0 bases, with 19 bases between. The CDR3, as DNA: TGTGCCAGCAGCTTGGCCCCCGCGACAGGACATTTCTCTGGAAACACCATATATTTT. It yields the protein CASSLAPATGHFSGNTIYF.

Written as DNA, the CDR3 is TGTGCCAGCAGCTCAACGCCTACAGGGGAAAGTACAGATACGCAGTATTTT. It yields the protein CASSSTPTGESTDTQYF. The V gene is TRBV7-6, the J gene TRBJ2-3, with 7 bases that match TRBD1. Germline V CDR1 and CDR2: SGHVS, FNYEAQ. V dropped 4 bases and J dropped 3; count of bases not matched to a gene: 13. CDR3 length: 17 amino acids.

This chain connects TRBV9 to TRBJ2-3; 11 bases match TRBD2. Germline V gives CDR1 SGDLS, CDR2 YYNGEE. The V segment lost 2 bases and the J segment 2 bases; nucleotides outside the gene matches: 4. This CDR3 has 16 residues. In nucleotides, the CDR3 is TGTGCCAGCAGCGTCGGGACTAGCGGATCCACAGATACGCAGTATTTT. Its translation is CASSVGTSGSTDTQYF.

The chain employs TRBV6-5 and TRBJ1-5; tentatively, D is TRBD1 (6 bases). CDR3 length equals 15 residues. Deletions cut 5 bases from V and 3 bases from J, with 14 bases between. The V gene's germline CDR1 is MNHEY and CDR2 SVGAGI. The CDR3 DNA is TGTGCCAGCAGTCGGTGGGCAGGGGACAATCAGCCCCAGCATTTT. Translation gives CASSRWAGDNQPQHF.

The chain employs TRBV7-2 and TRBJ1-5; 9 positions match TRBD1. V gave up 2 bases and J gave up 7 bases; unmatched junction bases: 9. The germline V gene encodes CDR1 SGHTA and CDR2 FQGNSA. CDR3 length equals 16 residues. CDR3 DNA sequence: TGTGCCAGCAGCTTAAGGCCGGGGACAGGGCGACAGCCCCAGCATTTT. Protein sequence: CASSLRPGTGRQPQHF.

The rearrangement links TRBV18 to TRBJ1-1, with 11 bases lining up with TRBD1. The CDR3 extends over 16 amino acids. V gave up 0 bases and J gave up 6 bases; unmatched junction bases: 6. Germline V gene lookup returns CDR1 KGHSH and CDR2 LQKENI. For the CDR3, the DNA is TGTGCCAGCTCACCACCGGCGGGGGACAGGGGGGCTGAAGCTTTCTTT. Translation: CASSPPAGDRGAEAFF. Drawing the rest from reference TRBV18 and TRBJ1-1, the complete variable domain is NAGVMQNPRHLVRRRGQEARLRCSPMKGHSHVYWYRQLPEEGLKFMVYLQKENIIDESGMPKERFSAEFPKEGPSILRIQQVVRGDSAAYFCASSPPAGDRGAEAFFGQGTRLTVV.

This clone was counted a single time. V is TRBV7-9 and J is TRBJ2-3; tentatively, D is TRBD2 (7 bases). The ends were cut back, 2 bases at V and 2 bases at J, with 11 bases in the middle. Germline V lookup: CDR1 SEHNR, CDR2 FQNEAQ (reference sequence). The CDR3 loop spans 15 amino acids. CDR3 amino acids: CASSLSGGATDTQYF. The CDR3 DNA follows: TGTGCCAGCAGCTTAAGTGGGGGGGCCACAGATACGCAGTATTTT.

The CDR3 nucleotides are TGCGCCAGCAGTGAGTCGGGGGCAGTCAATCAGCCCCAGCATTTT. Its translation: CASSESGAVNQPQHF. V usage is TRBV10-2 and J usage is TRBJ1-5; D is possibly TRBD1 (6 bases). The germline V and J ends were trimmed by 0 bases and 3 bases, with 9 bases remaining between them. Germline CDR1 and CDR2: WSHSY and SAAADI. There are 15 residues in the CDR3.

The rearrangement uses TRBV11-3 and TRBJ2-1, with D possibly TRBD1 on 7 matching bases. In germline, CDR1 is SGHNT, CDR2 YENEEA. V lost 5 bases to trimming and J lost 2 bases, with 16 bases between them. CDR3 size: 16 residues. The CDR3 nucleotides read TGTGCCAGCAGCCTTGGAGGGACAGAAGCCTACAATGAGCAGTTCTTC. As protein: CASSLGGTEAYNEQFF.

The gene calls are TRBV7-2 and TRBJ2-5; 10 nucleotides align to TRBD2. V dropped 5 bases and J dropped 4; count of bases not matched to a gene: 4. There are 14 residues in the CDR3. The V gene's germline CDR1 is SGHTA and CDR2 FQGNSA. The CDR3 region is CASSASSGGETQYF. As DNA, the CDR3 is TGTGCCAGCAGCGCCTCTAGCGGGGGAGAGACCCAGTACTTC.

The chain couples TRBV7-9 to TRBJ2-7; possible D gene TRBD2, 6 bases. Germline lookup yields CDR1 SEHNR and CDR2 FQNEAQ (reference sequence). This CDR3 has 13 residues. The germline V and J ends were trimmed by 7 bases and 6 bases, with 16 bases remaining between them. In DNA, the CDR3 is TGTGCCAGCACCAAACCGGAGGGTAGCGAGCAGTACGTC. It translates to CASTKPEGSEQYV.

The chain is built from TRBV5-1 and TRBJ2-1; D is unresolved. The CDR3 has 13 amino acids. Germline CDR1 and CDR2: SGHRS and YFSETQ. V lost 0 bases, J lost 6 bases, and 7 bases lay in between. Here the CDR3 reads CASSLDSLNEQFF. The DNA for the CDR3 is TGCGCCAGCAGCTTGGACAGCCTCAATGAGCAGTTCTTC.

The chain is built from TRBV7-9 and TRBJ1-2; possible D gene TRBD1, 6 bases. The V and J ends lost 1 base and 8 bases respectively, with 14 bases between them. Germline assignment: CDR1 SEHNR and CDR2 FQNEAQ (reference sequence). The CDR3 covers 14 residues. The CDR3 DNA is TGTGCCAGCAGCTTAGATACAGGGTTCCAAGGCTACACCTTC. This sequence encodes CASSLDTGFQGYTF.

In regard to this clone: The identical CDR3 is also encoded by other nucleotide sequences in the sample. V usage is TRBV28 and J usage is TRBJ1-2, with D maybe TRBD1 (5 bases). This CDR3 is 13 amino acids long. V lost 6 bases to trimming and J lost 2 bases, with 10 bases between them. From germline, CDR1 is MDHEN and CDR2 SYDVKM. The CDR3: CASRIDRNYGYTF. CDR3 sequence (DNA): TGTGCCAGCAGAATCGACAGAAACTATGGCTACACCTTC.

V usage is TRBV4-1 and J usage is TRBJ1-6, with D maybe TRBD1 (5 bases). Germline V gene sequence: CDR1 MGHRA, CDR2 YSYEKL. The V gene lost 0 bases and the J gene lost 8 bases, with 20 bases spanning the gap. The CDR3 totals 18 residues. The CDR3: CASSQDSFRGLNDSPLHF. CDR3 coding DNA: TGCGCCAGCAGCCAAGATTCTTTTAGGGGCCTTAACGATTCACCCCTCCACTTT.

V is TRBV9 and J is TRBJ1-6; D is possibly TRBD1 (5 bases). This CDR3 contains 15 residues. The germline gives CDR1 SGDLS, CDR2 YYNGEE. Trimming pared 3 bases from V and 7 bases from J, leaving 14 bases between. The CDR3 loop is CASSARGLANSPLHF. The CDR3 DNA reads TGTGCCAGCAGCGCCCGGGGCCTAGCGAATTCACCCCTCCACTTT.

The V and J genes are TRBV30 and TRBJ2-1; TRBD1 matches at 7 bases. V trimming: 0 bases; J trimming: 3 bases; junction bases outside the gene matches: 11. The CDR3 has 17 residues. Germline V gene sequence: CDR1 GTSNPN, CDR2 SVGIG (reference sequence). The CDR3 spells CAWSVPRGSGVYNEQFF. The CDR3, as DNA: TGTGCCTGGAGTGTCCCCAGGGGGAGTGGGGTCTACAATGAGCAGTTCTTC.

The chain carries TRBV6-1 and TRBJ2-2, with a tentative D call TRBD2 (5 bases). The germline V gene has CDR1 MNHNS and CDR2 SASEGT. The CDR3 totals 15 residues. Trimming took 6 bases from V and 1 from J, leaving 12 bases between them. The CDR3 is CASSPTGRNTGELFF. As DNA, the CDR3 is TGTGCCAGCAGCCCCACGGGGAGGAACACCGGGGAGCTGTTTTTT.

This clone was found a few times. V gene TRBV11-1 combines with J gene TRBJ2-1, with D possibly being TRBD1 (6 bases). This CDR3 has 14 amino acids. Germline CDR1 and CDR2: SGHAT and FQDESV (reference sequence). The V end lost 5 bases, the J end lost 9 bases, and 17 bases lay between the germline ends. DNA for the CDR3: TGTGCCAGCAGCACCCAACAGGGTTTGGGTGAGCAGTTCTTC. Translated: CASSTQQGLGEQFF.

The chain uses TRBV6-4 and TRBJ2-5; no reliable D call. Germline V gene data show CDR1 as MRHNA and CDR2 as SNTAGT. Trimming left V 6 bases short and J 6 bases short, with 11 bases between. The CDR3 is made up of 12 amino acids. The CDR3 sequence: CASRTTHQTQYF. CDR3 coding DNA: TGTGCCAGCAGAACTACGCACCAGACCCAGTACTTC.

The V and J genes are TRBV6-5 and TRBJ1-1, with D possibly matching TRBD1 (6 bases). V was clipped by 6 bases and J by 3 bases, with 17 bases between them. The germline V gene has CDR1 MNHEY and CDR2 SVGAGI. CDR3 length: 15 residues. In nucleotides, the CDR3 is TGTGCCAGCAGCCTCAACAGGGAGGGCGACACTGAAGCTTTCTTT. Protein product: CASSLNREGDTEAFF.

The V gene is TRBV27, the J gene TRBJ2-7; a weak D match, TRBD1 (6 bases). Trimming cost V 5 bases and J 4 bases, with 21 bases left between them. This CDR3 comprises 16 residues. CDR1 is MNHEY and CDR2 is SMNVEV in the germline V gene (reference sequence). The DNA of the CDR3 is TGTGCCAGCAGTGCCACCCTTCTTACAGGGATGTACGAGCAGTACGTC. This gives the protein CASSATLLTGMYEQYV.

This chain connects TRBV4-2 to TRBJ2-3, with 11 bases lining up with TRBD2. The CDR3 has 20 amino acids. With 0 bases clipped from V and 1 base from J, the junction kept 12 bases outside the gene matches. Germline CDR1 reads LGHNA; CDR2 reads YNFKEQ. The CDR3 DNA follows: TGTGCCAGCAGCCAAGACATACTAGCGGGAGTTCCACTAGGCACAGATACGCAGTATTTT. Translation gives CASSQDILAGVPLGTDTQYF.

The CDR3 DNA is TGTGCCAGCAGTGAAGCGCTAATAGCCAATGAGCAGTTCTTC. It translates to CASSEALIANEQFF. The rearrangement uses TRBV6-1 and TRBJ2-1; D ambiguous. The CDR3 is 14 residues long. CDR1 is MNHNS, CDR2 SASEGT, per germline. The V end lost 0 bases, the J end lost 6 bases, and 9 bases lay between the germline ends.

V gene TRBV18 combines with J gene TRBJ1-4; weak D call: TRBD1 (5 bases). Trimming cost V 6 bases and J 8 bases, with 16 bases left between them. The CDR3 spans 14 residues. Looked up from germline, CDR1 is KGHSH and CDR2 is LQKENI. CDR3 sequence: CASSGEGAREKLFF. CDR3 in DNA: TGTGCCAGCTCCGGTGAAGGGGCCCGGGAAAAACTGTTTTTT. Full variable domain (remainder filled in from reference TRBV18 and TRBJ1-4): NAGVMQNPRHLVRRRGQEARLRCSPMKGHSHVYWYRQLPEEGLKFMVYLQKENIIDESGMPKERFSAEFPKEGPSILRIQQVVRGDSAAYFCASSGEGAREKLFFGSGTQLSVL.

This clone was recorded once. This chain connects TRBV6-5 to TRBJ2-3; D not certain. From germline, CDR1 is MNHEY and CDR2 SVGAGI. The CDR3 has 13 amino acids. Trimming removed 6 bases from V and 2 bases from J, with 9 bases in between. This CDR3 is CASRPGHTDTQYF. The DNA of the CDR3 is TGTGCCAGCAGACCTGGGCACACAGATACGCAGTATTTT.

This chain uses TRBV27 with TRBJ1-1; 10 bases match TRBD1. Germline V gene sequence: CDR1 MNHEY, CDR2 SMNVEV (reference sequence). V was pared by 6 bases and J by 5 bases, with 9 bases of the junction left unmatched. The CDR3 has 15 residues. Here the CDR3 reads CASRLKGQGRTEAFF. Written as DNA, the CDR3 is TGTGCCAGCAGGTTAAAGGGACAGGGGAGGACTGAAGCTTTCTTT.

The V call is TRBV6-6, the J call TRBJ1-4; no clear D gene. V shed 5 bases and J shed 5 bases, with 15 bases lying between them. The CDR3 contains 15 residues. Germline assignment: CDR1 MNHNY and CDR2 SVGAGI (reference sequence). The CDR3 DNA follows: TGTGCCAGCAGTCCCACCGGGAGCAGAAATGAAAAACTGTTTTTT. Its protein is CASSPTGSRNEKLFF.

V gene TRBV2 combines with J gene TRBJ2-2, with 11 bases identical to TRBD2. V lost 4 bases to trimming and J lost 5 bases; unmatched junction nucleotides: 3. Germline V gene data show CDR1 as SNHLY and CDR2 as FYNNEI. This CDR3 has 15 residues. In DNA, the CDR3 is TGTGCCAGCAGTGTTAGGACTAGCGGGACCGGGGAGCTGTTTTTT. It codes for CASSVRTSGTGELFF.